The entry that follows covers one T cell receptor (beta chain) sequence. Antigen unknown. A read error is possible here, since a much larger clone lies one base away. Ophthalmopathy in the patients scored at least 3 on Clinical Activity Score and at least 4 on NOSPECS grade, lasting under 3 months. The study excluded patients with uncontrolled infection, other autoimmune disease, pregnancy or lactation. This CDR3 comprises 15 residues. The germline V gene has CDR1 MDHEN and CDR2 SYDVKM. These data are taken from a study of T cells in Graves' hyperthyroidism and ophthalmopathy. Study-wide background: Staff took peripheral blood when the initial diagnosis was made, before any treatment began. General study points: Stable hyperthyroidism and ophthalmopathy were separated using 13 V-J signatures.

RNA transcripts yielded amplified TCR beta CDR3 regions. With the HTBI primer set, the TCR CDR3 went through a first round of RT-PCR. Via MiXCR, TCRdb re-called the multiplex PCR reads, giving one row per CDR3 protein. The sample records roughly 290,000 distinct CDR3 sequences, approximately 17% being singletons. The TCR sequence derives from a woman in her fifties or sixties with Graves' ophthalmopathy. The sequencing sample was made of blood. The rearrangement uses TRBV28 and TRBJ1-2; 7 nucleotides match TRBD1. The CDR3 DNA follows: TGTGCCAGCCGTTTAGGACAGGCCCCAGTTTATGGCTACACCTTC. Translated, it gives CASRLGQAPVYGYTF.